This T cell receptor beta chain was captured in a study of shared clonotypes between healthy human individuals. Germline CDR1 and CDR2: LNHNV and YYDKDF (reference sequence). V was shortened by 1 base and J by 5 bases, with 21 bases between the two germline ends. The CDR3 spans 18 residues. This table comes from immunoSEQ multiplex PCR, and its TCRdb copy is limited to in-frame clones, with some not included. The table has roughly 570,000 clones, 95% to 98% seen once. Positively selected for CCR7, the CD45RO-negative cells used as naive CD8 cells excluded terminally differentiated effector memory CD45RA+ cells. The donor population consisted of healthy HIV-negative adults with no recent acute infections or vaccinations. The donors, all of them Caucasian adults, lived in Nashville, Tennessee.

The TCR originated in a man aged 30 to 39 in good health. The V call is TRBV15, the J call TRBJ1-5, with D perhaps TRBD1 (6 bases). The sample was naive CD8+ T cells sorted from blood. The CDR3 loop reads CATSRALLDSHYYQPQHF. For the CDR3, the DNA is TGTGCCACCAGCAGAGCCTTACTGGACAGCCACTATTATCAGCCCCAGCATTTT.